These 22 T cell receptor beta chains share one sample of origin, sequenced in a study of cytomegalovirus exposure and HLA in healthy donors. 60 Vbeta and 13 Jbeta primers were used in PCR. Profiled with immunoSEQ multiplex PCR; TCRdb holds only in-frame clones, not every one. This sample has under 150,000 clones, with approximately 80% found just once. Sequencing input: PBMCs. These receptor sequences come from a middle-aged woman in good health and CMV-seronegative.

The chain carries TRBV2 and TRBJ1-5, with 9 bases matching TRBD1. Trimming cost V 5 bases and J 0 bases; bases outside gene matches: 5. This CDR3 spans 16 amino acids. Germline assignment: CDR1 SNHLY and CDR2 FYNNEI. CDR3: CASSPGQGHSNQPQHF. CDR3 coding DNA: TGTGCCAGCAGTCCCGGACAGGGGCATAGCAATCAGCCCCAGCATTTT.

This chain connects TRBV19 to TRBJ1-1, with 9 bases aligning to TRBD1. Germline-derived CDR1 and CDR2 are LNHDA and SQIVND (reference sequence). The CDR3 loop spans 17 amino acids. V dropped 3 bases and J dropped 4; count of bases not matched to a gene: 12. The CDR3: CASSIGGTGKYGTEAFF. CDR3 nucleotide sequence: TGTGCCAGTAGTATCGGGGGGACAGGGAAGTACGGCACTGAAGCTTTCTTT.

The gene calls are TRBV7-8 and TRBJ1-4, with a possible D match to TRBD1 (5 bases). Trimming removed 2 bases at V and 7 bases at J, with 20 bases between. Per germline, CDR1 SGHVS and CDR2 FQNEAQ. There are 17 residues in the CDR3. The CDR3, as DNA: TGTGCCAGCAGCTTAATCGGGGGGGGAGATGTGGGTGAAAAACTGTTTTTT. Protein product: CASSLIGGGDVGEKLFF.

This clone was counted once. The V and J genes are TRBV2 and TRBJ1-3; D unclear. This CDR3 comprises 13 residues. Trimming removed 3 bases from V and 6 bases from J, with 9 bases in between. The germline V gene encodes CDR1 SNHLY and CDR2 FYNNEI. The CDR3 nucleotides are TGTGCCAGCAGTGACGGGTATGAAAACACCATATATTTT. As protein: CASSDGYENTIYF.

The rearrangement uses TRBV5-6 and TRBJ1-2, with D perhaps TRBD1 (5 bases). The CDR3 has 12 amino acids. Trimming shortened V by 4 bases and J by 5 bases, and 9 bases separated the two germline ends. Per germline, CDR1 SGHDT and CDR2 YYEEEE. This CDR3 reads CASSVGLYGYTF. For the CDR3, the DNA is TGTGCCAGCAGCGTGGGACTTTATGGCTACACCTTC. Based on the CDR3 plus reference TRBV5-6 and TRBJ1-2, the full variable domain is DAGVTQSPTHLIKTRGQQVTLRCSPKSGHDTVSWYQQALGQGPQFIFQYYEEEERQRGNFPDRFSGHQFPNYSSELNVNALLLGDSALYLCASSVGLYGYTFGSGTRLTVV.

The chain uses TRBV5-1 and TRBJ1-2, with 8 bases matching TRBD1. The CDR3 length is 17 residues. V lost 3 bases, J lost 7 bases, and 17 bases stayed unmatched. In germline, CDR1 is SGHRS, CDR2 YFSETQ. CDR3 DNA sequence: TGCGCCAGCAGCTCTATACCATCCGGACAGGGATCGGGTGGCTACACCTTC. The encoded protein is CASSSIPSGQGSGGYTF.

V gene TRBV7-8 combines with J gene TRBJ2-7; possible D gene TRBD2, 6 bases. Germline V gene lookup returns CDR1 SGHVS and CDR2 FQNEAQ. The V and J ends lost 3 bases and 4 bases respectively, with 16 bases between them. CDR3 length equals 15 residues. The CDR3 region is CASSFSGDASYEQYF. DNA for the CDR3: TGTGCCAGCAGCTTTTCGGGGGATGCTAGTTACGAGCAGTACTTC. Full variable domain (rest looked up from reference TRBV7-8 and TRBJ2-7): GAGVSQSPRYKVAKRGQDVALRCDPISGHVSLFWYQQALGQGPEFLTYFQNEAQLDKSGLPSDRFFAERPEGSVSTLKIQRTQQEDSAVYLCASSFSGDASYEQYFGPGTRLTVT.

This sequence joins TRBV4-3 and TRBJ1-1, with unresolved D. There are 14 residues in the CDR3. Per the germline V gene, CDR1 is LGHNA and CDR2 is YSLEER. Trimming took off 4 bases at V and 8 bases at J, with 17 bases between the two ends. The CDR3 nucleotides are TGCGCCAGCAGCCCGTGGGAGTTGACATCGGAAGCTTTCTTT. Protein sequence: CASSPWELTSEAFF.

J is TRBJ1-2 and V is TRBV18; D call uncertain. Germline-derived CDR1 and CDR2 are KGHSH and LQKENI. V lost 3 bases and J lost 5, with 13 bases in between. The CDR3 has 14 amino acids. DNA for the CDR3: TGTGCCAGCTCACCTTCTGGGGAGTATTATGGCTACACCTTC. Amino acids: CASSPSGEYYGYTF.

This chain connects TRBV5-5 to TRBJ2-2; 9 nucleotides match TRBD2. After removal of 0 bases from V and 2 bases from J, the junction contained 2 bases not matched to a gene. The CDR3 is made up of 16 amino acids. Germline V gives CDR1 SGHKS, CDR2 YYEKEE (reference sequence). The CDR3 sequence: CASSLGLAGNTGELFF. The CDR3 nucleotides read TGTGCCAGCAGCTTGGGTCTAGCGGGAAACACCGGGGAGCTGTTTTTT.

V gene TRBV5-1 combines with J gene TRBJ2-3, with 7 bases lining up with TRBD1. Germline trimming cut 4 bases from V and 2 bases from J; bases unmatched to any gene: 7. Germline CDR1 and CDR2: SGHRS and YFSETQ. This CDR3 is 15 amino acids long. The CDR3 DNA follows: TGCGCCAGCAGCCCGGGACAGTCGAACACAGATACGCAGTATTTT. Its protein product is CASSPGQSNTDTQYF.

The rearrangement joins TRBV5-6 to TRBJ1-6; 7 positions match TRBD1. The CDR3 length is 16 residues. With V trimmed by 2 bases and J by 2 bases, 4 bases remained unmatched. Germline values: CDR1 SGHDT, CDR2 YYEEEE. The CDR3 protein is CASSLNRGPYNSPLHF. The CDR3 nucleotides are TGTGCCAGCAGCTTAAACAGGGGCCCCTATAATTCACCCCTCCACTTT. The full variable domain, completed using reference TRBV5-6 and TRBJ1-6, is DAGVTQSPTHLIKTRGQQVTLRCSPKSGHDTVSWYQQALGQGPQFIFQYYEEEERQRGNFPDRFSGHQFPNYSSELNVNALLLGDSALYLCASSLNRGPYNSPLHFGNGTRLTVT.

This clone was observed a few times. The chain recombines TRBV2 with TRBJ2-3, with 12 bases lining up with TRBD2. Germline CDR1 and CDR2: SNHLY and FYNNEI. This CDR3 is built from 14 residues. The V segment lost 4 bases and the J segment 6 bases; nucleotides outside the gene matches: 2. CDR3: CASSGTSGEDTQYF. CDR3 in DNA: TGTGCCAGCAGTGGGACTAGCGGGGAGGATACGCAGTATTTT. Full variable domain (outside the CDR3, taken from reference TRBV2 and TRBJ2-3): EPEVTQTPSHQVTQMGQEVILRCVPISNHLYFYWYRQILGQKVEFLVSFYNNEISEKSEIFDDQFSVERPDGSNFTLKIRSTKLEDSAMYFCASSGTSGEDTQYFGPGTRLTVL.

This clone has a handful of counts. The chain employs TRBV5-1 and TRBJ2-3; D perhaps matches TRBD2 (6 bases). V was pared by 4 bases and J by 1 base, with 13 bases between. The CDR3 totals 15 residues. CDR1 and CDR2 (germline): SGHRS, YFSETQ. This CDR3 reads CASSILGGGTDTQYF. CDR3 nucleotide sequence: TGCGCCAGCAGCATCCTTGGCGGGGGCACAGATACGCAGTATTTT.

This chain connects TRBV20-1 to TRBJ2-7; D is ambiguous. V was pared by 6 bases and J by 4 bases, with 10 bases between. The length of the CDR3 is 11 residues. The germline V gene has CDR1 DFQATT and CDR2 SNEGSKA (reference sequence). The CDR3 DNA is TGCAGTGCGGCACACCAATACGAGCAGTACTTC. It is translated as CSAAHQYEQYF.

This clone was picked up a small number of times. The V gene is TRBV30, the J gene TRBJ1-2; D is unclear. The CDR3 runs 11 residues. Trimming stripped 5 bases from V and 7 bases from J, with 11 bases between. Per the germline V gene, CDR1 is GTSNPN and CDR2 is SVGIG (reference sequence). CDR3 sequence (DNA): TGTGCCTGGGTTACCTCGGGTGGCTACACCTTC. Its translation: CAWVTSGGYTF.

The gene calls are TRBV6-5 and TRBJ1-4; D is ambiguous. The CDR3 runs to 11 residues. V was cut by 6 bases and J by 8 bases, with 7 bases left in between. Germline V lookup: CDR1 MNHEY, CDR2 SVGAGI. CDR3 bases: TGTGCCAGCAGGGCCAGGGAAAAACTGTTTTTT. Protein product: CASRAREKLFF.

The chain carries TRBV2 and TRBJ1-2; D gene unclear. CDR1 is SNHLY and CDR2 is FYNNEI in the germline V gene. V shed 4 bases and J shed 1 base, with 10 bases lying between them. The CDR3 has 14 amino acids. Here the CDR3 reads CASSGVGVNYGYTF. Here the CDR3 DNA reads TGTGCCAGCAGTGGTGTAGGAGTTAACTATGGCTACACCTTC.

The CDR3 bases are TGTGCCAGCAGTAACGCGGCAGAGCAGTGGGGAAACACCATATATTTT. Amino acid sequence: CASSNAAEQWGNTIYF. V and J are TRBV25-1 and TRBJ1-3; D call uncertain. V lost 5 bases and J 4 bases, leaving 18 bases between the germline ends. CDR3 size: 16 residues. Germline V gene sequence: CDR1 MGHDK, CDR2 SYGVNS.

This clone was recorded a few times. The chain is built from TRBV27 and TRBJ1-5, with D perhaps TRBD1 (6 bases). Germline V gene lookup returns CDR1 MNHEY and CDR2 SMNVEV (reference sequence). V lost 5 bases to trimming and J lost 4 bases, with 15 bases between them. This CDR3 comprises 15 residues. CDR3 in amino acids: CASSVSGAGNQPQHF. CDR3 nucleotides: TGTGCCAGCAGTGTTTCAGGGGCAGGGAATCAGCCCCAGCATTTT.

A few counts support this clone. J is TRBJ1-2 and V is TRBV4-1, with a weak D call TRBD1 (6 bases). The CDR3 loop spans 15 amino acids. Trimming shortened V by 0 bases and J by 5 bases, and 13 bases separated the two germline ends. Germline V CDR1 and CDR2: MGHRA, YSYEKL. Here the CDR3 DNA reads TGCGCCAGCAGCCAAGAGGGGGCAGGGGTATATGGCTACACCTTC. This sequence encodes CASSQEGAGVYGYTF.

The rearrangement uses TRBV28 and TRBJ2-3, with 12 nucleotides matching TRBD1. The CDR3 contains 16 residues. With V trimmed by 3 bases and J by 7 bases, 8 bases remained unmatched. Germline CDR1 reads MDHEN; CDR2 reads SYDVKM. In DNA form, the CDR3 reads TGTGCCAGCAGTTTGATGGGACAGGGGGCGGGCTATACGCAGTATTTT. Translated, it gives CASSLMGQGAGYTQYF.